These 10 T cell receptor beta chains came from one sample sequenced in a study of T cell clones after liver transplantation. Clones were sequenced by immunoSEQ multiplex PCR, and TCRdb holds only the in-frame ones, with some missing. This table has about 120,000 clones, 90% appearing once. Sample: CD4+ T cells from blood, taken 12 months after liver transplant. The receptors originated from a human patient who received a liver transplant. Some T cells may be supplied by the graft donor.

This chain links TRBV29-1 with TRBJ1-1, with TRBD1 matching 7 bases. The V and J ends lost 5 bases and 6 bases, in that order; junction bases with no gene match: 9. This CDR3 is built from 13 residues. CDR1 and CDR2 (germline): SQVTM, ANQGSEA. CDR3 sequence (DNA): TGCAGCGTTACGCGGGACAGCCTCTCTGAAGCTTTCTTT. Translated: CSVTRDSLSEAFF.

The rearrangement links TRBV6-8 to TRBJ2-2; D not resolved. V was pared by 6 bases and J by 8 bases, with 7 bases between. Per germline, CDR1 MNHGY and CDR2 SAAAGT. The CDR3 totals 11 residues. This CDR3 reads CASRLWGELFF. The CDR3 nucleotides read TGTGCCAGCAGGTTGTGGGGGGAGCTGTTTTTT.

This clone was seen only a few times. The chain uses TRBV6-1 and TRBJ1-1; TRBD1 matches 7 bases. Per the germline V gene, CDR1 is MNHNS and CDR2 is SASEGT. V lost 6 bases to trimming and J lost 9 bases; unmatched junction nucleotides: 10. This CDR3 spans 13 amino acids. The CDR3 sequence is CASSEHRDSQAFF. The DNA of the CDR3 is TGTGCCAGCAGCGAACATCGGGACAGCCAAGCTTTCTTT.

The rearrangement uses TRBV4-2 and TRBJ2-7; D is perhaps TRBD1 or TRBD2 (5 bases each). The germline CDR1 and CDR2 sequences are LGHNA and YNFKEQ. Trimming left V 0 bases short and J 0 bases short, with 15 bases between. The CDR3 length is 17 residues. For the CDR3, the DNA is TGTGCCAGCAGCCAAGATAGGACCGGGGCGGCCTCCTACGAGCAGTACTTC. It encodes CASSQDRTGAASYEQYF.

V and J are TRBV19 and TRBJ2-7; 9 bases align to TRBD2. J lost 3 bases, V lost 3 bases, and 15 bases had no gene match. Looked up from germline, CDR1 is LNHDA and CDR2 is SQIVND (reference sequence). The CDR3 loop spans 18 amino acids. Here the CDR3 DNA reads TGTGCCAGTAGTATCCCGCCCAAGACTACTAGCGGGCGCTACGAGCAGTACTTC. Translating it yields CASSIPPKTTSGRYEQYF.

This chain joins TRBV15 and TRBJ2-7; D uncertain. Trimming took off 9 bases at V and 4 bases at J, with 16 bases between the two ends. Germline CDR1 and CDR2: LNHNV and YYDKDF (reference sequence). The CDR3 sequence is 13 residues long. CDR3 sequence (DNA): TGTGCCACTTCTACGGGTAAAGAGTACGAGCAGTACTTC. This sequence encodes CATSTGKEYEQYF.

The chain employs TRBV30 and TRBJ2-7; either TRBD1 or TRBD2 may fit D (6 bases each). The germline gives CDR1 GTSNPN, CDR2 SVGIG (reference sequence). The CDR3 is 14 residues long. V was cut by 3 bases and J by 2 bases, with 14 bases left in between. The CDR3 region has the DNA TGTGCCTGGAGACGAGGGGGGTTTGCCTACGAGCAGTACTTC. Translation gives CAWRRGGFAYEQYF. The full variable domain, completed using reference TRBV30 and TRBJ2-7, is SQTIHQWPATLVQPVGSPLSLECTVEGTSNPNLYWYRQAAGRGLQLLFYSVGIGQISSEVPQNLSASRPQDRQFILSSKKLLLSDSGFYLCAWRRGGFAYEQYFGPGTRLTVT.

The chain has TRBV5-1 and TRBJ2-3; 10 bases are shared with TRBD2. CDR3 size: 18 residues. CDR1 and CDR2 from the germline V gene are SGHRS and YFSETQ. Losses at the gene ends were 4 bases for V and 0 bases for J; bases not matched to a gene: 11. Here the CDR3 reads CASSPGLATIRSTDTQYF. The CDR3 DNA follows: TGCGCCAGCAGCCCGGGACTAGCGACCATACGTAGCACAGATACGCAGTATTTT.

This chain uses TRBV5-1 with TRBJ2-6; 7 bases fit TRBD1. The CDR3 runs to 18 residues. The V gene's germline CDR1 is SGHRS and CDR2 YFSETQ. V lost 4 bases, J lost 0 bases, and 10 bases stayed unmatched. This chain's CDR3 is CASSLRTGWGSGANVLTF. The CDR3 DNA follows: TGCGCCAGCAGCCTCCGGACAGGCTGGGGCTCTGGGGCCAACGTCCTGACTTTC.

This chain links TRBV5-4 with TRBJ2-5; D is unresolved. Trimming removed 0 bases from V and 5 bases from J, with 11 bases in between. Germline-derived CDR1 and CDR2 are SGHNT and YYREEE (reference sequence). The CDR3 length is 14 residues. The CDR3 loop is CASSLDMGAETQYF. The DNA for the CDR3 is TGTGCCAGCAGCTTGGATATGGGCGCGGAGACCCAGTACTTC. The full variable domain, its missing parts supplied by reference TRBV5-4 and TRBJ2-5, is ETGVTQSPTHLIKTRGQQVTLRCSSQSGHNTVSWYQQALGQGPQFIFQYYREEENGRGNFPPRFSGLQFPNYSSELNVNALELDDSALYLCASSLDMGAETQYFGPGTRLLVL.